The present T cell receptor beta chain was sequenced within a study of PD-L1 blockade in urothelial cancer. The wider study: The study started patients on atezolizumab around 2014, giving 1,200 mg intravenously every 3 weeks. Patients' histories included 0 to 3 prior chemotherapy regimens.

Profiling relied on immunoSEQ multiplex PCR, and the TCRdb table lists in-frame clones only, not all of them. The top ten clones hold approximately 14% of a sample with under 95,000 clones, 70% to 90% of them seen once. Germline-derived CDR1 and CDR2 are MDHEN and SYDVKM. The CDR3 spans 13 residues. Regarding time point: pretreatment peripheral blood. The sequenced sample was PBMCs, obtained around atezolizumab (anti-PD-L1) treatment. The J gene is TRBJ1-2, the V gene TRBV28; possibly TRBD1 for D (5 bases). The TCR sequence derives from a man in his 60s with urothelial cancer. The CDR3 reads CAAVPSGRYGYTF. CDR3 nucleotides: TGTGCTGCCGTCCCGTCAGGGAGGTATGGCTACACCTTC.